The sample holds a few counts of the clone carrying this TCR beta chain. Its target is unknown. The sample belongs to a study of CD8 T cells in ankylosing spondylitis. Germline V gene sequence: CDR1 SGHAT, CDR2 FQNNGV. The CDR3 has 18 residues. V lost 5 bases to trimming and J lost 0 bases; unmatched junction nucleotides: 15. The TCR beta libraries were generated through quantitative 5'-RACE incorporating molecular barcodes. TCRdb independently ran MiXCR on the 5' RACE reads; one entry per CDR3 protein. This table holds 100,000 to 150,000 distinct CDR3 sequences, about a tenth found once. Study-level results: The authors reported significant enrichment of disease-linked clones in matched ankylosing spondylitis synovial fluid.

Specimen: blood, either unsorted or a sorted T cell fraction (not recorded which). The clonotype comes from a male donor with ankylosing spondylitis or in good health (not recorded which). The chain carries TRBV11-2 and TRBJ1-1; TRBD1 matches at 7 bases. CDR3 sequence: CASSRSGRTGKMNTEAFF. The CDR3 coding sequence is TGTGCCAGCAGCCGCTCGGGTCGGACAGGAAAAATGAACACTGAAGCTTTCTTT. The variable domain in full, with the rest retrieved from reference TRBV11-2 and TRBJ1-1, is EAGVAQSPRYKIIEKRQSVAFWCNPISGHATLYWYQQILGQGPKLLIQFQNNGVVDDSQLPKDRFSAERLKGVDSTLKIQPAKLEDSAVYLCASSRSGRTGKMNTEAFFGQGTRLTVV.